A single TCR beta chain is shown here with its context. V lost 0 bases and J lost 2; bases outside the gene matches: 1. Germline lookup yields CDR1 SGHRS and CDR2 YFSETQ. This CDR3 has 16 amino acids. The study treated chemo-refractory metastatic non-small-cell lung cancer patients with focal radiation plus ipilimumab CTLA-4 blockade. This sample was taken from a study of radiotherapy plus CTLA-4 blockade in lung cancer. The method was immunoSEQ multiplex PCR; TCRdb's version includes in-frame clones alone and lacks a portion of them. The data hold roughly 25,000 clones, with about three quarters observed a single time.

This receptor was identified in a human donor with non-small cell lung cancer who had stable disease on radiotherapy plus ipilimumab. The chain has TRBV5-1 and TRBJ2-3, with 12 positions matching TRBD2. The specimen comprised peripheral blood, sampled from a patient treated with radiotherapy plus ipilimumab. For the CDR3, the DNA is TGCGCCAGCAGCTTGGGGACTAGCGGGAACACAGATACGCAGTATTTT. It yields the protein CASSLGTSGNTDTQYF. The whole variable domain, filled in from reference TRBV5-1 and TRBJ2-3, reads KAGVTQTPRYLIKTRGQQVTLSCSPISGHRSVSWYQQTPGQGLQFLFEYFSETQRNKGNFPGRFSGRQFSNSRSEMNVSTLELGDSALYLCASSLGTSGNTDTQYFGPGTRLTVL.